Sequencing of this T cell receptor beta chain was carried out in a study of siplizumab effects on memory and regulatory T cells. Overall study findings and caveats: Tracing alloreactive clones into unstimulated subsets worked for only a minor fraction of them. In unstimulated cells, naive T cells appeared more diverse than memory T cells and seemed major alloresponse contributors. The study found that siplizumab significantly reduced alloreactive sequences traceable to unstimulated CD4+ memory cells.

TCR templates numbering around 110,000 were assayed per sample. Clones were sequenced by immunoSEQ multiplex PCR, and TCRdb holds only the in-frame ones, with some missing. Among 65,000 to 70,000 clones, about 87% were seen once, and the ten largest hold 1.5% to 2%. Turning to this clone: Its antigen is not identified.

Germline CDR1 reads SGHTA; CDR2 reads FQGTGA. The CDR3 is 13 amino acids. Trimming cost V 5 bases and J 6 bases, with 12 bases left between them. J is TRBJ2-3 and V is TRBV7-3; D is perhaps TRBD2 (5 bases). The sample taken for sequencing was Tregs sorted from blood. This TCR derives from a human donor in good health. For the CDR3, the DNA is TGTGCCAGCAGCAGCGGCCTGCTGGATACGCAGTATTTT. Translated: CASSSGLLDTQYF.